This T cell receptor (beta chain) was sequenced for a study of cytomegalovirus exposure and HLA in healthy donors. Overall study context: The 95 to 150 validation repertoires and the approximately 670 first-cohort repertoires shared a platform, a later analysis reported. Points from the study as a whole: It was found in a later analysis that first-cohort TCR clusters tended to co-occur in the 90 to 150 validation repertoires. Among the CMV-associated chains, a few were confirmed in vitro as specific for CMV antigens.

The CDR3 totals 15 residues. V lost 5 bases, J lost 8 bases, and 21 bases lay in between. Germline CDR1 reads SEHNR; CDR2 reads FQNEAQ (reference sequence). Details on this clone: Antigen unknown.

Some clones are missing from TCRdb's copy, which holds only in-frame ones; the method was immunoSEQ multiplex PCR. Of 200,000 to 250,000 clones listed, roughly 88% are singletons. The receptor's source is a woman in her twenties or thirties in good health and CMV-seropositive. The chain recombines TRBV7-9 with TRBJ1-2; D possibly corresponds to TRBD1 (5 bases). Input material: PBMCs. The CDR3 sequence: CASSIRSVNHRGYTF. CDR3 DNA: TGTGCCAGCAGCATCCGTTCCGTAAATCACAGGGGCTACACCTTC.